This entry is about one T cell receptor beta chain. Generated by immunoSEQ multiplex PCR, the TCRdb table keeps only in-frame clones and is missing some. This table holds roughly 80,000 clones, 83% found once. Stated time point: blood 4 weeks post-SBRT, at nephrectomy. The sample's treatment: 15 Gy SBRT to primary tumor, nephrectomy 4 weeks later. These data are taken from a study of radiation and T cells in renal cell carcinoma. The germline CDR1 and CDR2 sequences are SGHTA and FQGTGA. The V gene end was trimmed by 5 bases and the J gene end by 2 bases; junction bases not matched to a gene: 6. The CDR3 covers 15 residues.

The chain links TRBV7-3 to TRBJ1-1; 9 nucleotides agree with TRBD1. The specimen was blood, collected from a patient whose treatment included radiotherapy and nephrectomy. This clonotype was sampled from a woman aged 55 to 70 with renal cell carcinoma. The CDR3 spells CASSPLTGGNTEAFF. DNA for the CDR3: TGTGCCAGCAGCCCATTGACAGGGGGAAACACTGAAGCTTTCTTT.